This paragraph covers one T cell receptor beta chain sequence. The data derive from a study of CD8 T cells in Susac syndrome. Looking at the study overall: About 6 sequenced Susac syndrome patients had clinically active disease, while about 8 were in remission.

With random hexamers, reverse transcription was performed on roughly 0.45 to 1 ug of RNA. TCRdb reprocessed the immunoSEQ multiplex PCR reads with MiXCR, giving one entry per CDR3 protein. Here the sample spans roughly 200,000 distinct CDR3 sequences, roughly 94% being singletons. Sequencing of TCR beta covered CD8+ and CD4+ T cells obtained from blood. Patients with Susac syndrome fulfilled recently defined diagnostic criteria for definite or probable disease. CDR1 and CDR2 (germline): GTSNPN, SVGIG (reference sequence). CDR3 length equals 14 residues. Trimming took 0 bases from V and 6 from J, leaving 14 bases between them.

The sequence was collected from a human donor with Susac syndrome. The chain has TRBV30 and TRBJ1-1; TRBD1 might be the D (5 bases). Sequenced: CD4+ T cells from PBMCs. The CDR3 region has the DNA TGTGCCTGGAGTGTAACCAGGGCCACAGCTGAAGCTTTCTTT. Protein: CAWSVTRATAEAFF. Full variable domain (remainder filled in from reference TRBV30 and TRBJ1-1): SQTIHQWPATLVQPVGSPLSLECTVEGTSNPNLYWYRQAAGRGLQLLFYSVGIGQISSEVPQNLSASRPQDRQFILSSKKLLLSDSGFYLCAWSVTRATAEAFFGQGTRLTVV.